The clone carrying this TCR beta chain has just a few counts. Its antigen is as yet unknown. This entry belongs to a study of T cells in Graves' hyperthyroidism and ophthalmopathy. The CDR3 regions of TCR beta were amplified from RNA transcripts. In the first-round RT-PCR of the TCR CDR3, the HTBI primer set was used. TCRdb reprocessed the multiplex PCR reads via MiXCR and lists one record per CDR3 protein. This table has fewer than 400,000 distinct CDR3 sequences, roughly 15% appearing once. Germline V gene lookup returns CDR1 MNHEY and CDR2 SMNVEV (reference sequence). The ends were cut back, 4 bases at V and 5 bases at J, with 11 bases in the middle. CDR3 length: 14 amino acids. Broader study findings: Most thyroid clonotypes with frequency above 0.001 were detected in blood.

Patients aged 18 to 65 had newly diagnosed hyperthyroidism of under 2 months' duration. Exclusion followed for patients with uncontrolled infection, other autoimmune disease, pregnancy or lactation. The PBMCs studied were ones that came from 10 ml fresh peripheral blood. The chain links TRBV27 to TRBJ2-2; possible D gene TRBD2, 6 bases. The sample was blood. This receptor was taken from a man in his thirties or forties with Graves' hyperthyroidism. The CDR3 region has the DNA TGTGCCAGCAGTTCTTTGGCGGGAACCGGGGAGCTGTTTTTT. Protein product: CASSSLAGTGELFF.